The rows below give T cell receptor beta chains drawn from one sample of a study of molecular identifiers for immune sequencing clone quantification. Using its own MiXCR run on the PCR reads, TCRdb lists one record per CDR3 protein. This table holds some 40,000 distinct CDR3 sequences, 15% to 20% found once. Sample: naive CD8+ T cells from blood, with Jurkat cell RNA spiked in. Source of these receptors: a human donor in good health. Some libraries in this study had Jurkat cell RNA spiked in. The CDR3 runs from the conserved cysteine through the conserved F or W. The D gene is left open where the match is weak. Clone size, where shown, is once, few, many, or a class for clones that have expanded.

D gene,J gene,V gene,clone size,CDR3 protein,CDR3 DNA
-,TRBJ1-1,TRBV4-1,many,CASSQEGVGATEAFF,TGCGCCAGCAGCCAAGAAGGAGTTGGTGCCACTGAAGCTTTCTTT
-,TRBJ2-7,TRBV7-3,many,CASSLAGAREQYF,TGTGCCAGCTCCCTCGCGGGGGCACGCGAGCAGTACTTC
TRBD1,TRBJ1-5,TRBV7-9,many,CASSPGQGNQPQHF,TGTGCCAGCAGCCCCGGACAGGGCAATCAGCCCCAGCATTTT
TRBD2,TRBJ2-7,TRBV28,many,CASSLVTSGRTEQYF,TGTGCCAGCAGTTTGGTGACTAGCGGGAGAACCGAGCAGTACTTC
-,TRBJ2-2,TRBV27,many,CASSLGSPGELFF,TGTGCCAGCAGTTTAGGTAGCCCCGGGGAGCTGTTTTTT
-,TRBJ2-7,TRBV7-9,many,CASSLAFSSEQYF,TGTGCCAGCAGCTTAGCCTTCAGTAGCGAGCAGTACTTC
TRBD2,TRBJ2-1,TRBV12-3/TRBV12-4,few,CASSLGTSGTNEQFF,TGTGCCAGCAGTTTAGGGACTAGCGGGACCAATGAGCAGTTCTTC
TRBD2,TRBJ2-3,TRBV15,many,CATSLAGEMTDTQYF,TGTGCCACCAGCCTAGCGGGGGAGATGACAGATACGCAGTATTTT
TRBD2,TRBJ2-1,TRBV3-1,-,CASSQVTSGFYNEQFF,TGTGCCAGCAGCCAAGTGACTAGCGGGTTTTACAATGAGCAGTTCTTC
-,TRBJ2-1,TRBV7-8,many,CASSHLGSLGGNEQFF,TGTGCCAGCAGCCACCTCGGCTCACTGGGGGGAAATGAGCAGTTCTTC
-,TRBJ2-1,TRBV29-1,few,CSVEAGWTTEQFF,TGCAGCGTTGAAGCCGGGTGGACTACGGAGCAGTTCTTC
-,TRBJ2-7,TRBV20-1,many,CSAGPGVHEQYF,TGCAGTGCAGGCCCAGGGGTCCACGAGCAGTACTTC
TRBD1,TRBJ2-7,TRBV19,few,CASRQGASEQYF,TGTGCCAGTAGGCAGGGGGCCTCCGAGCAGTACTTC
TRBD2,TRBJ2-7,TRBV28,few,CASSFLAGVSYEQYF,TGTGCCAGCAGTTTTTTAGCGGGGGTCTCCTACGAGCAGTACTTC
-,TRBJ2-3,TRBV4-3,many,CASSQGGLGDTQYF,TGCGCCAGCAGCCAAGGTGGACTGGGAGATACGCAGTATTTT
-,TRBJ2-1,TRBV24-1,many,CATSDPTGGNEQFF,TGTGCCACCAGTGACCCAACTGGGGGCAATGAGCAGTTCTTC
-,TRBJ1-2,TRBV20-1,many,CSATEEAF,TGCAGTGCTACCGAGGAGGCCTTC
-,TRBJ2-7,TRBV4-1,few,CASSQDRGRPYEQYF,TGCGCCAGCAGCCAAGACAGGGGACGCCCCTACGAGCAGTACTTC
TRBD2,TRBJ2-7,TRBV20-1,many,CSARDMSGTYYEQYF,TGCAGTGCTAGAGATATGAGCGGGACCTACTACGAGCAGTACTTC
-,TRBJ2-7,TRBV27,many,CASSPLMGARAYEQYF,TGTGCCAGCAGTCCACTCATGGGCGCTAGAGCCTACGAGCAGTACTTC
-,TRBJ2-7,TRBV6-1,many,CASSEAVGFSYEQYF,TGTGCCAGCAGTGAAGCGGTGGGGTTCTCCTACGAGCAGTACTTC
-,TRBJ1-2,TRBV2,-,CASSEPGQGGYGYTF,TGTGCCAGCAGTGAACCGGGTCAGGGTGGCTATGGCTACACCTTC
TRBD2,TRBJ2-7,TRBV20-1,many,CSASFWGRTSFTYEQYF,TGCAGTGCTAGTTTCTGGGGGAGGACTAGCTTTACCTACGAGCAGTACTTC
-,TRBJ1-4,TRBV20-1,many,CSARDLSGRAEKLFF,TGCAGTGCTAGAGATCTGTCAGGGAGGGCGGAAAAACTGTTTTTT
-,TRBJ2-2,TRBV14,-,CASSQFANTGELFF,TGTGCCAGCAGCCAATTCGCGAACACCGGGGAGCTGTTTTTT
-,TRBJ2-5,TRBV29-1,many,CSVGPELSEVETQYF,TGCAGCGTTGGCCCGGAGTTGTCGGAGGTCGAGACCCAGTACTTC
TRBD1,TRBJ2-7,TRBV7-8,-,CASSELHRDRAFLEQYF,TGTGCCAGCAGTGAACTCCACCGGGACAGGGCTTTTCTCGAGCAGTACTTC
-,TRBJ2-2,TRBV5-1,-,CARSLGWTTTPNTGELFF,TGCGCCAGAAGCTTGGGATGGACCACTACTCCGAACACCGGGGAGCTGTTTTTT
-,TRBJ2-7,TRBV20-1,many,CSASHGLYEQYF,TGCAGTGCTAGTCACGGCCTCTACGAGCAGTACTTC
-,TRBJ2-3,TRBV7-2,many,CASSFWVADTQYF,TGTGCCAGCAGCTTCTGGGTTGCGGATACGCAGTATTTT
-,TRBJ2-7,TRBV9,many,CASSVAPSYEQYF,TGTGCCAGCAGCGTAGCCCCCTCTTACGAGCAGTACTTC
TRBD2,TRBJ2-1,TRBV2,many,CASSPGTTGFF,TGTGCCAGCAGCCCCGGGACTACCGGGTTCTTC
TRBD2,TRBJ2-1,TRBV19,-,CASGTFSNEQFF,TGTGCTAGCGGGACGTTTTCCAATGAGCAGTTCTTC
TRBD1,TRBJ2-7,TRBV10-1,many,CASSVTGEYGEQYF,TGCGCCAGCAGTGTAACAGGGGAATATGGCGAGCAGTACTTC
-,TRBJ2-3,TRBV29-1,-,CNVEEVTHPSTDTQYF,TGCAACGTTGAGGAGGTGACTCACCCTAGCACAGATACGCAGTATTTT
-,TRBJ2-7,TRBV4-1,few,CASASTGRGEQYF,TGCGCCAGCGCCTCTACAGGGAGAGGCGAGCAGTACTTC
TRBD1,TRBJ2-7,TRBV28,-,CASSGTGGYEQYF,TGTGCCAGCAGCGGGACAGGGGGGTACGAGCAGTACTTC
-,TRBJ2-1,TRBV14,-,CASSLRGDDYNEQFF,TGTGCCAGCAGCCTCAGAGGGGACGACTACAATGAGCAGTTCTTC
TRBD2,TRBJ2-7,TRBV7-6,many,CASSSTSGRAYEQYF,TGTGCCAGCAGTTCGACTAGCGGGAGGGCCTACGAGCAGTACTTC
-,TRBJ2-1,TRBV12-3/TRBV12-4,many,CASSFIDEQFF,TGTGCCAGCAGTTTTATAGATGAGCAGTTCTTC
-,TRBJ1-5,TRBV4-1,many,CASSQGRMQPQHF,TGCGCCAGCAGCCAGGGGAGAATGCAGCCCCAGCATTTT
TRBD2,TRBJ2-7,TRBV20-1,many,CSARKLADYEQYF,TGCAGTGCTAGGAAACTAGCGGACTACGAGCAGTACTTC
-,TRBJ2-1,TRBV7-2,many,CASSFSGDRYNEQFF,TGTGCCAGCAGCTTTAGCGGGGACAGGTACAATGAGCAGTTCTTC
-,TRBJ1-4,TRBV28,many,CASSPNEKLFF,TGTGCCAGCAGTCCTAATGAAAAACTGTTTTTT
-,TRBJ2-1,TRBV4-1,many,CASSQESEGNEQFF,TGCGCCAGCAGCCAAGAGTCGGAGGGGAATGAGCAGTTCTTC
-,TRBJ2-7,TRBV7-9,many,CASSLARGRGSYEQYF,TGTGCCAGCAGCTTAGCGCGTGGCCGAGGCTCCTACGAGCAGTACTTC
TRBD1,TRBJ2-7,TRBV12-3/TRBV12-4,many,CASSQPETGTYEQYF,TGTGCCAGCAGTCAGCCGGAGACAGGGACCTACGAGCAGTACTTC
-,TRBJ2-7,TRBV5-1,many,CASSPTGSYEQYF,TGCGCCAGCAGCCCTACCGGCTCCTACGAGCAGTACTTC
-,TRBJ2-7,TRBV7-9,many,CASSPWDTYEQYF,TGTGCCAGCAGCCCGTGGGATACCTACGAGCAGTACTTC
TRBD2,TRBJ2-3,TRBV10-3,many,CAISELAGGRTDTQYF,TGTGCCATCAGTGAACTAGCGGGAGGAAGGACAGATACGCAGTATTTT
-,TRBJ2-1,TRBV7-2,many,CASSLSPPRPYNEQFF,TGTGCCAGCAGCCTTAGTCCCCCACGGCCCTACAATGAGCAGTTCTTC
TRBD1,TRBJ1-1,TRBV2,many,CASSEAPGTGYTEAFF,TGTGCCAGCAGTGAAGCGCCCGGGACAGGGTACACTGAAGCTTTCTTT
-,TRBJ2-7,TRBV7-6,-,CASSLGRGSYEQYF,TGTGCCAGCAGCTTGGGAAGGGGTTCCTACGAGCAGTACTTC
TRBD1,TRBJ2-5,TRBV4-1,-,CASSPRDRGRETQYF,TGCGCCAGCAGCCCCAGGGACAGGGGGCGAGAGACCCAGTACTTC
TRBD2,TRBJ2-7,TRBV15,many,CATGHVLAGVSEQYF,TGTGCCACCGGGCACGTACTAGCGGGAGTTTCGGAGCAGTACTTC
TRBD2,TRBJ2-3,TRBV20-1,many,CSAFLAGGLRHTQYF,TGCAGTGCTTTTCTAGCGGGAGGTCTTCGGCATACGCAGTATTTT
-,TRBJ2-7,TRBV7-2,many,CASSLERPYEQYF,TGTGCCAGCAGCTTAGAACGGCCGTACGAGCAGTACTTC
-,TRBJ2-2,TRBV24-1,many,CATGTGELFF,TGTGCCACCGGGACCGGGGAGCTGTTTTTT
TRBD1,TRBJ2-7,TRBV7-8,few,CASSLGQGFSYEQYF,TGTGCCAGCAGCTTGGGACAGGGTTTTTCCTACGAGCAGTACTTC